The 6 T cell receptor beta chains below all came from one sample that was sequenced in a study of control samples from healthy donors and cancer patients. TCRdb keeps only in-frame clones here, not all; method: immunoSEQ multiplex PCR. The sample has 85,000 to 90,000 clones, roughly 86% seen once; the top ten hold 20% to 25%. Sequencing input: blood. These receptors all stem from a man under 40 in good health.

CDR3 nucleotides: TGTGCCAGCAGTAAAGTCAGGGGAATCAACACTGAAGCTTTCTTT. Translation: CASSKVRGINTEAFF. The chain carries TRBV5-8 and TRBJ1-1, with a possible D match to TRBD1 (6 bases). The CDR3 extends over 15 amino acids. The germline gives CDR1 SGHTS, CDR2 YDEGEE. Trimming stripped 5 bases from V and 2 bases from J, with 16 bases between.

The J gene is TRBJ1-1, the V gene TRBV7-9; 9 nucleotides line up with TRBD1. V lost 5 bases, J lost 9 bases, and 4 bases stayed unmatched. Germline V CDR1 and CDR2: SEHNR, FQNEAQ (reference sequence). CDR3 length: 12 residues. The CDR3 DNA is TGTGCCAGCAGCCTCGGGACAGGGAAAGCTTTCTTT. It specifies CASSLGTGKAFF.

The rearrangement uses TRBV18 and TRBJ2-3; D is undetermined. V was trimmed by 4 bases and J by 1 base, leaving 15 bases between them. This CDR3 comprises 16 residues. The germline V gene encodes CDR1 KGHSH and CDR2 LQKENI. CDR3 coding DNA: TGTGCCAGCTCACAATCGGTAGTCGGTGGCACAGATACGCAGTATTTT. This gives the protein CASSQSVVGGTDTQYF.

The J gene is TRBJ1-4, the V gene TRBV7-9; TRBD1 aligns across 12 bases. V shed 4 bases and J 3 bases; nucleotides not matched to a gene: 6. This CDR3 is 17 amino acids long. Germline loops: CDR1 SEHNR, CDR2 FQNEAQ (reference sequence). The CDR3 nucleotides read TGTGCCAGCAGCTCCGGGACAGGGGGCGCGTCTAATGAAAAACTGTTTTTT. This encodes CASSSGTGGASNEKLFF.

In regard to this clone: Germline and junction disagree at one end, which may indicate a read error. In the same sample, other DNA sequences code for this CDR3. The J gene is TRBJ2-2, the V gene TRBV7-2; 7 bases are shared with TRBD2. The CDR3 consists of 16 residues. Germline CDR1 reads SGHTA; CDR2 reads FQGNSA. This CDR3 reads CASSWRGGGNTGELFF. CDR3 in DNA: TGTGCCAGCAGCTGGCGCGGGGGAGGAAACACCGGAGAGCTGTTTTTT.

This clone has just one count. The chain combines TRBV27 with TRBJ2-3, with D perhaps being TRBD1 or TRBD2 (7 bases each). Germline lookup yields CDR1 MNHEY and CDR2 SMNVEV (reference sequence). The CDR3 runs to 14 residues. Trimming stripped 3 bases from V and 4 bases from J, with 11 bases between. The CDR3 DNA sequence: TGTGCCAGCAGTTTCAGGGGGGGGTCAGATACGCAGTATTTT. It codes for CASSFRGGSDTQYF.